Each of the 32 T cell receptor beta chains below was sequenced from the same sample in a study of Ad26.COV2.S vaccination and SARS-CoV-2 variants (dated by TCRdb to the early 2020s). Explained via the paper, the treatment or condition label denotes: some 20 received Ad26.COV2.S at low or high dose, single or two shots; 5 received placebo; per-sample allocation not given. For vaccine and placebo recipients, repertoires were sequenced using samples collected on day 63 after the first injection. Preparation of the library involved the immunoSEQ multiplex PCR assay. TCRdb took over this immuneACCESS table, retaining in-frame rearrangements with V and J assigned. Such tables are incomplete; in checked studies, under half of the missing clones stem from an unresolved V gene, and the remainder is unexplained. In all, the sample holds more than 400,000 clones, and around 92% of those were seen once. The top ten constitute roughly 1.7% of the sample.

The starting material was peripheral blood, obtained in a trial of Ad26.COV2.S vaccine versus placebo. The receptor set was obtained from a person aged 18 to 65 who received the Ad26.COV2.S COVID-19 vaccine or a placebo.

The chain uses TRBV27 and TRBJ1-1; D is ambiguous. The CDR3 consists of 15 residues. V was pared by 2 bases and J by 0 bases, with 10 bases between. The germline gives CDR1 MNHEY, CDR2 SMNVEV (reference sequence). The CDR3 DNA follows: TGTGCCAGCAGTTTAGTAGGACGGCTGAACACTGAAGCTTTCTTT. This encodes CASSLVGRLNTEAFF.

The chain recombines TRBV15 with TRBJ2-7; TRBD1 matches at 7 bases. The CDR3 is made up of 12 amino acids. Germline lookup yields CDR1 LNHNV and CDR2 YYDKDF (reference sequence). After removal of 9 bases from V and 2 bases from J, the junction contained 4 bases not matched to a gene. CDR3 sequence reads: CATGDSTYEQYF. In DNA, the CDR3 is TGTGCCACTGGGGACAGCACCTACGAGCAGTACTTC.

The chain uses TRBV4-1 and TRBJ2-5; unclear D gene. The CDR3 loop spans 18 amino acids. Germline V lookup: CDR1 MGHRA, CDR2 YSYEKL. Deletions cut 1 base from V and 3 bases from J, with 21 bases between. CDR3 sequence reads: CASSQGLLASGQKETQYF. CDR3 bases: TGCGCCAGCAGCCAAGGACTTTTGGCTTCGGGCCAAAAAGAGACCCAGTACTTC.

This sequence joins TRBV6-5 and TRBJ2-7; D might be TRBD1 (5 bases). The V gene's germline CDR1 is MNHEY and CDR2 SVGAGI. V lost 0 bases and J lost 2, with 11 bases in between. This CDR3 spans 15 amino acids. This CDR3 reads CASSYSKGVPYEQYF. The CDR3 coding sequence is TGTGCCAGCAGTTACTCGAAAGGGGTTCCCTACGAGCAGTACTTC.

This chain uses TRBV6-5 with TRBJ2-3; no reliable D call. CDR1 and CDR2 (germline): MNHEY, SVGAGI. The CDR3 has 11 amino acids. V lost 7 bases to trimming and J lost 1 base, with 3 bases between them. The CDR3 DNA sequence: TGTGCCAGCACGGGCACAGATACGCAGTATTTT. Its protein product is CASTGTDTQYF.

The V and J genes are TRBV6-2 or TRBV6-3 and TRBJ2-7; D is uncertain. CDR1 and CDR2 (germline): MNHEY, SVGEGT. This CDR3 has 17 amino acids. V lost 2 bases, J lost 4 bases, and 21 bases lay in between. CDR3 residues: CASSYHAFGSSPYEQYF. The CDR3 nucleotides are TGTGCCAGCAGTTACCACGCCTTTGGTTCCTCGCCGTACGAGCAGTACTTC.

The rearrangement links TRBV5-4 to TRBJ2-1, with D maybe TRBD1 (6 bases). The CDR3 spans 12 residues. The germline V gene encodes CDR1 SGHNT and CDR2 YYREEE (reference sequence). V was clipped by 4 bases and J by 4 bases, with 6 bases between them. The CDR3 coding sequence is TGTGCCAGCAGCGACAGGTACAATGAGCAGTTCTTC. Protein sequence: CASSDRYNEQFF. Together with reference TRBV5-4 and TRBJ2-1, the CDR3 gives the full variable domain: ETGVTQSPTHLIKTRGQQVTLRCSSQSGHNTVSWYQQALGQGPQFIFQYYREEENGRGNFPPRFSGLQFPNYSSELNVNALELDDSALYLCASSDRYNEQFFGPGTRLTVL.

This clone has only one observation. The chain recombines TRBV19 with TRBJ1-2, with 9 bases matching TRBD1. V shed 6 bases and J 4 bases; nucleotides not matched to a gene: 3. CDR3 length: 13 amino acids. In germline, CDR1 is LNHDA, CDR2 SQIVND (reference sequence). CDR3 sequence reads: CASSQTGGYGYTF. In nucleotides, the CDR3 is TGTGCCAGTAGCCAGACAGGGGGCTATGGCTACACCTTC.

V is TRBV24-1 and J is TRBJ1-2, with D perhaps TRBD1 (6 bases). CDR3 length equals 14 residues. Germline CDR1 and CDR2: KGHDR and SFDVKD. V shed 1 base and J shed 2 bases, with 7 bases lying between them. The CDR3 sequence is CATSDFTGNYGYTF. The DNA of the CDR3 is TGTGCCACCAGTGATTTTACAGGGAACTATGGCTACACCTTC.

CDR3 nucleotide sequence: TGTGCCAGCAGTTTCGGGACCTACGAGCAGTACTTC. Its protein product is CASSFGTYEQYF. V usage is TRBV12-3 or TRBV12-4 and J usage is TRBJ2-7, with D maybe TRBD2 (5 bases). The V gene lost 3 bases and the J gene lost 2 bases, with 5 bases spanning the gap. The CDR3 consists of 12 residues.

This clone came up once. The chain combines TRBV7-2 with TRBJ2-5; possibly TRBD2 for D (5 bases). The germline CDR1 and CDR2 sequences are SGHTA and FQGNSA. The V end lost 4 bases, the J end lost 7 bases, and 16 bases lay between the germline ends. The CDR3 contains 14 residues. The CDR3 DNA follows: TGTGCCAGCAGCTCGCGGACTTCCCTTTGGACCCAGTACTTC. Translating it yields CASSSRTSLWTQYF. The full variable domain, with the rest looked up from reference TRBV7-2 and TRBJ2-5, is GAGVSQSPSNKVTEKGKDVELRCDPISGHTALYWYRQSLGQGLEFLIYFQGNSAPDKSGLPSDRFSAERTGGSVSTLTIQRTQQEDSAVYLCASSSRTSLWTQYFGPGTRLLVL.

This clone was picked up one time. The same CDR3 also results from other DNA sequences found in this sample. This rearrangement joins TRBV5-4 to TRBJ2-5; TRBD1 matches at 8 bases. The CDR3 loop spans 16 amino acids. V dropped 4 bases and J dropped 1; count of bases not matched to a gene: 9. Germline assignment: CDR1 SGHNT and CDR2 YYREEE (reference sequence). The CDR3 nucleotides read TGTGCCAGCAGCCGAGGAACAACAGGGGGCCAAGAGACCCAGTACTTC. Its protein product is CASSRGTTGGQETQYF.

The V gene is TRBV27, the J gene TRBJ2-7, with unresolved D. Germline V CDR1 and CDR2: MNHEY, SMNVEV (reference sequence). Deletions cut 1 base from V and 0 bases from J, with 10 bases between. There are 15 residues in the CDR3. The CDR3 is CASSLFALRSYEQYF. CDR3 nucleotides: TGTGCCAGCAGTTTATTCGCCCTTCGCTCCTACGAGCAGTACTTC.

The gene calls are TRBV12-5 and TRBJ1-5; D might be TRBD1 (6 bases). The CDR3 spans 16 residues. V lost 2 bases, J lost 11 bases, and 22 bases lay in between. In germline, CDR1 is LGHNT, CDR2 FRNRAP. The chain's CDR3 is CASGLWGAGRIRAQHF. The CDR3 DNA reads as TGTGCTAGTGGTTTGTGGGGGGCAGGGAGGATCCGGGCCCAGCATTTT.

This clone showed up just once. This rearrangement joins TRBV11-2 to TRBJ1-2; no clear D gene. In germline, CDR1 is SGHAT, CDR2 FQNNGV. The CDR3 is made up of 12 amino acids. V lost 2 bases and J 3 bases, leaving 4 bases between the germline ends. The CDR3 sequence is CASSLNHYGYTF. CDR3 nucleotide sequence: TGTGCCAGCAGCTTAAATCACTATGGCTACACCTTC.

This chain uses TRBV15 with TRBJ1-6; a weak D match, TRBD1 (6 bases). The CDR3 length is 15 residues. Germline CDR1 LNHNV, CDR2 YYDKDF (reference sequence). V was clipped by 5 bases and J by 7 bases, with 15 bases between them. The CDR3 here is CATSGDILGNSPLHF. The DNA for the CDR3 is TGTGCCACCAGCGGGGACATCCTTGGGAATTCACCCCTCCACTTT.

The J gene is TRBJ2-1, the V gene TRBV5-8, with 10 bases matching TRBD1. Unmatched junction bases numbered 5, after V lost 0 bases and J lost 5 bases. The CDR3 loop spans 16 amino acids. Germline-derived CDR1 and CDR2 are SGHTS and YDEGEE. The CDR3 here is CASSLGTGQGNNEQFF. The DNA for the CDR3 is TGTGCCAGCAGCTTGGGCACGGGACAGGGGAACAATGAGCAGTTCTTC.

The DNA for the CDR3 is TGTGCCAGCAGTTCCCGGACAGGACAAGAGACCCAGTACTTC. The encoded protein is CASSSRTGQETQYF. This chain connects TRBV28 to TRBJ2-5, with 7 bases fitting TRBD1. This CDR3 spans 14 amino acids. J gave up 2 bases and V 4 bases, and 4 bases lay outside the gene matches. Germline loops: CDR1 MDHEN, CDR2 SYDVKM. The variable domain in full, with the rest retrieved from reference TRBV28 and TRBJ2-5, is DVKVTQSSRYLVKRTGEKVFLECVQDMDHENMFWYRQDPGLGLRLIYFSYDVKMKEKGDIPEGYSVSREKKERFSLILESASTNQTSMYLCASSSRTGQETQYFGPGTRLLVL.

This sequence joins TRBV7-6 and TRBJ2-1; 8 bases fit TRBD2. The CDR3 extends over 15 amino acids. Looked up from germline, CDR1 is SGHVS and CDR2 is FNYEAQ. The V and J ends lost 5 bases and 1 base, in that order; junction bases with no gene match: 4. The CDR3 spells CASSVSGESYNEQFF. CDR3 bases: TGTGCCAGCAGCGTTAGCGGGGAATCCTACAATGAGCAGTTCTTC.

The gene calls are TRBV5-1 and TRBJ2-3; 8 bases map to TRBD2. The CDR3 totals 15 residues. Trimming took 5 bases from V and 4 from J; bases not matched to a gene: 9. Germline CDR1 is SGHRS and CDR2 is YFSETQ. The chain's CDR3 is CASRLTSDGADTQYF. CDR3 bases: TGCGCCAGCAGGTTGACTAGCGATGGTGCAGATACGCAGTATTTT.

The rearrangement uses TRBV20-1 and TRBJ2-7, with D unclear. Trimming shortened V by 1 base and J by 7 bases, and 5 bases separated the two germline ends. CDR3 length equals 10 residues. Germline CDR1 is DFQATT and CDR2 is SNEGSKA (reference sequence). Here the CDR3 reads CSARVREQYF. DNA for the CDR3: TGCAGTGCTAGAGTAAGGGAGCAGTACTTC.

CDR3 region: CATGRDQPQHF. The DNA of the CDR3 is TGTGCTACGGGGAGGGATCAGCCCCAGCATTTT. The V gene is TRBV7-9, the J gene TRBJ1-5; no firm D call. This CDR3 comprises 11 residues. Germline CDR1 and CDR2: SEHNR and FQNEAQ (reference sequence). Drawing the rest from reference TRBV7-9 and TRBJ1-5, the complete variable domain is DTGVSQNPRHKITKRGQNVTFRCDPISEHNRLYWYRQTLGQGPEFLTYFQNEAQLEKSRLLSDRFSAERPKGSFSTLEIQRTEQGDSAMYLCATGRDQPQHFGDGTRLSIL.

The gene calls are TRBV11-3 and TRBJ2-3, with 7 bases matching TRBD1. Germline CDR1 reads SGHNT; CDR2 reads YENEEA. Trimming removed 5 bases from V and 0 bases from J; junction bases left unmatched: 8. This CDR3 has 16 residues. The CDR3 DNA follows: TGTGCCAGCAGCCCAGGGGGATGGGATAGCACAGATACGCAGTATTTT. Translating gives CASSPGGWDSTDTQYF.

The chain carries TRBV15 and TRBJ1-2; no firm D call. Germline V gene sequence: CDR1 LNHNV, CDR2 YYDKDF (reference sequence). V was shortened by 0 bases and J by 0 bases, with 11 bases between the two germline ends. The CDR3 extends over 16 amino acids. The CDR3 region has the DNA TGTGCCACCAGCAGAGATTTTGCAGGTTCTAACTATGGCTACACCTTC. This codes for CATSRDFAGSNYGYTF. Combining the CDR3 with reference TRBV15 and TRBJ1-2 gives the whole variable domain DAMVIQNPRYQVTQFGKPVTLSCSQTLNHNVMYWYQQKSSQAPKLLFHYYDKDFNNEADTPDNFQSRRPNTSFCFLDIRSPGLGDTAMYLCATSRDFAGSNYGYTFGSGTRLTVV.

The chain is built from TRBV7-2 and TRBJ2-5; D call uncertain. CDR1 and CDR2 from the germline V gene are SGHTA and FQGNSA. The CDR3 is made up of 16 amino acids. The V gene lost 2 bases and the J gene lost 2 bases, with 15 bases spanning the gap. CDR3 nucleotide sequence: TGTGCCAGCAGCTTATTTAAAGGCACAGCGCAAGAGACCCAGTACTTC. Translation gives CASSLFKGTAQETQYF.

V usage is TRBV7-9 and J usage is TRBJ2-3; the match to TRBD1 covers 7 bases. This CDR3 contains 14 residues. Unmatched junction bases numbered 2, after V lost 5 bases and J lost 0 bases. CDR1 and CDR2 (germline): SEHNR, FQNEAQ (reference sequence). CDR3 DNA sequence: TGTGCCAGCAGCCCACAGGGGAGCACAGATACGCAGTATTTT. Translated: CASSPQGSTDTQYF.

On this clone: A read error may account for a junction end that differs from germline. The chain recombines TRBV5-4 with TRBJ2-7; D may correspond to TRBD1 or TRBD2 (5 bases each). Germline values: CDR1 SGHNT, CDR2 YYREEE (reference sequence). The CDR3 runs 11 residues. CDR3 region: CASSSGTISLF. CDR3 DNA sequence: TGTGCCAGCAGTTCCGGGACCATTTCCCTTTTC.

The chain employs TRBV15 and TRBJ2-1; D possibly matches TRBD1 or TRBD2 (5 bases each). CDR1 is LNHNV, CDR2 YYDKDF, per germline (reference sequence). The V gene lost 4 bases and the J gene lost 7 bases, with 20 bases spanning the gap. This CDR3 is built from 16 residues. CDR3 DNA: TGTGCCACCAGCAAAGACCGGGACCCTGATATTAATGAGCAGTTCTTC. Protein sequence: CATSKDRDPDINEQFF.

V gene TRBV6-6 combines with J gene TRBJ2-5; no clear D gene. V lost 6 bases to trimming and J lost 3 bases, with 11 bases between them. The CDR3 spans 13 residues. CDR1 is MNHNY, CDR2 SVGAGI, per germline (reference sequence). The CDR3 DNA reads as TGTGCCAGCAGCTCGGGTCCTAAAGAGACCCAGTACTTC. Its translation: CASSSGPKETQYF.

The chain is built from TRBV7-2 and TRBJ1-3; 11 bases line up with TRBD1. The CDR3 covers 14 residues. V gave up 8 bases and J gave up 0 bases; unmatched junction bases: 0. The germline CDR1 and CDR2 sequences are SGHTA and FQGNSA. Here the CDR3 reads CASGTGGSGNTIYF. DNA of the CDR3: TGTGCCAGCGGGACAGGGGGCTCTGGAAACACCATATATTTT.

The chain combines TRBV4-3 with TRBJ1-4; TRBD1 matches at 7 bases. Losses at the gene ends were 1 base for V and 7 bases for J; bases not matched to a gene: 15. The CDR3 length is 18 residues. Germline CDR1 and CDR2: LGHNA and YSLEER. CDR3 in amino acids: CASSQGTPGAGGGEKLFF. The CDR3 DNA reads TGCGCCAGCAGCCAAGGAACCCCGGGGGCAGGGGGTGGTGAAAAACTGTTTTTT.

This chain joins TRBV18 and TRBJ1-2; the D is unclear. The V end lost 3 bases, the J end lost 1 base, and 9 bases lay between the germline ends. The CDR3 extends over 14 amino acids. Looked up from germline, CDR1 is KGHSH and CDR2 is LQKENI. In DNA, the CDR3 is TGTGCCAGCTCACCTAACACGCTTAACTATGGCTACACCTTC. This gives the protein CASSPNTLNYGYTF.